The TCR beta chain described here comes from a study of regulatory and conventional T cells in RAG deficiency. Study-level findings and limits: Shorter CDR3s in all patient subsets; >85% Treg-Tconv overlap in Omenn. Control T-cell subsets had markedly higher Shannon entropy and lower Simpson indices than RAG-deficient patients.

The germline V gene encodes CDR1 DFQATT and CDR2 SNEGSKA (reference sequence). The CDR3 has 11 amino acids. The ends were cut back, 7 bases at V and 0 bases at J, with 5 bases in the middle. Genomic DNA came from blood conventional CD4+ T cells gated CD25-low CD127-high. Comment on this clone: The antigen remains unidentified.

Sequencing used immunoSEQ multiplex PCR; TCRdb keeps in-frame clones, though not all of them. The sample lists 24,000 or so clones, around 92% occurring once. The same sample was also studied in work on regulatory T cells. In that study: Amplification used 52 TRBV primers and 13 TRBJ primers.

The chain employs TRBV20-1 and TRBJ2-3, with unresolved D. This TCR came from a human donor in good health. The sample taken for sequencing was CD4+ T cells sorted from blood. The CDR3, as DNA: TGCAGTGTAGCTAGCACAGATACGCAGTATTTT. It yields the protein CSVASTDTQYF.